One and the same sample provided the 3 T cell receptor beta chains below, sequenced in a study of radiation and T cells in renal cell carcinoma (dated by TCRdb to about 2020). The time point label, as the study defines it: tumor resected at nephrectomy. The sample's treatment or condition label, in plain terms: treatment-naive control, cytoreductive nephrectomy. Receptor libraries were prepared by the immunoSEQ multiplex PCR assay. TCRdb retrieved this table from immuneACCESS and kept in-frame rearrangements only. Not all clones are present; in checked studies, unresolved V genes account for under half, and no reason is known for the remainder. The sample table contains under 9,000 clones; only one count was recorded for around 64% of them. The ten largest clonotypes hold about 20% of the sample. This material consisted of tumor tissue, taken from a patient whose treatment was nephrectomy without radiotherapy. These receptors came from a man in his 60s with renal cell carcinoma.

This chain uses TRBV5-6 with TRBJ2-3; 8 nucleotides line up with TRBD2. Germline CDR1 is SGHDT and CDR2 is YYEEEE. Germline trimming cut 1 base from V and 4 bases from J; bases unmatched to any gene: 5. The CDR3 totals 15 residues. The DNA for the CDR3 is TGTGCCAGCAGCTTGTTAGCGGGAAAACCAGATACGCAGTATTTT. It translates to CASSLLAGKPDTQYF.

Here the CDR3 reads CASSPSGLANNEQFF. The CDR3 DNA sequence: TGTGCCAGCTCACCGTCGGGACTCGCTAACAATGAGCAGTTCTTC. This chain joins TRBV18 and TRBJ2-1, with D maybe TRBD2 (6 bases). The germline V gene has CDR1 KGHSH and CDR2 LQKENI. There are 15 residues in the CDR3. Trimming stripped 3 bases from V and 5 bases from J, with 14 bases between.

The V call is TRBV29-1, the J call TRBJ2-5; the D gene is possibly TRBD1 (5 bases). V lost 7 bases and J lost 2, with 20 bases in between. Germline CDR1 reads SQVTM; CDR2 reads ANQGSEA. The CDR3 sequence is 15 residues long. The CDR3 DNA sequence: TGCAGCGCCCCCTTGTTTAGGGGATATCAAGAGACCCAGTACTTC. Encoded protein: CSAPLFRGYQETQYF.